Sequencing of this T cell receptor (beta chain) was carried out in a study of OX40 agonist ivuxolimab in advanced cancers. TCRdb's table, derived via immunoSEQ multiplex PCR, lists solely in-frame clones and lacks some. The sample holds about 63,000 clones, around 85% seen once. The sequence was obtained from an adult with an advanced solid tumor such as melanoma, head and neck, liver or kidney cancer. The sample was CD4+ or CD8+ T cells sorted from blood, taken in a trial of the OX40 agonist ivuxolimab.

CDR3 nucleotides: TGTGCCAGCAGCGGTTGGGCGACCGACCACTATGGCTACACCTTC. This codes for CASSGWATDHYGYTF. This rearrangement joins TRBV6-1 to TRBJ1-2; D is unresolved. This CDR3 contains 15 residues. Germline values: CDR1 MNHNS, CDR2 SASEGT. V lost 6 bases and J 3 bases, leaving 17 bases between the germline ends.